This entry features one T cell receptor (beta chain) sequence. This entry comes from a study of blood T cell repertoires in COVID-19. Study-level background: The samples span acute and convalescent COVID-19 from the United States, Italy and Spain. In each case, the material was cDNA or gDNA derived from T cells, B-cell-depleted T cells, or PBMCs.

The CDR3 runs 15 residues. The ends were cut back, 2 bases at V and 4 bases at J, with 17 bases in the middle. Germline CDR1 GTSNPN, CDR2 SVGIG (reference sequence). Authors' processing steps: Reference gene primer amplification in the assay estimated nucleated cell counts. Libraries were prepared by immunoSEQ multiplex PCR; TCRdb keeps only in-frame clonotypes and omits some of them. From that table come the V and J calls and clone size; the DNA was used to work out D and trimming. There are about 68,000 clones in the sample; 70% to 90% occur only once, and approximately 4.1% lies in the top ten. The sequencing input was peripheral blood. The clonotype originates from a man aged 45-60 years with acute or convalescent COVID-19. This chain joins TRBV30 and TRBJ1-1; D might be TRBD1 (5 bases). The CDR3 here is CAWSRKKGSGTEAFF. The CDR3 bases are TGTGCCTGGAGTAGGAAAAAGGGGTCCGGCACTGAAGCTTTCTTT.